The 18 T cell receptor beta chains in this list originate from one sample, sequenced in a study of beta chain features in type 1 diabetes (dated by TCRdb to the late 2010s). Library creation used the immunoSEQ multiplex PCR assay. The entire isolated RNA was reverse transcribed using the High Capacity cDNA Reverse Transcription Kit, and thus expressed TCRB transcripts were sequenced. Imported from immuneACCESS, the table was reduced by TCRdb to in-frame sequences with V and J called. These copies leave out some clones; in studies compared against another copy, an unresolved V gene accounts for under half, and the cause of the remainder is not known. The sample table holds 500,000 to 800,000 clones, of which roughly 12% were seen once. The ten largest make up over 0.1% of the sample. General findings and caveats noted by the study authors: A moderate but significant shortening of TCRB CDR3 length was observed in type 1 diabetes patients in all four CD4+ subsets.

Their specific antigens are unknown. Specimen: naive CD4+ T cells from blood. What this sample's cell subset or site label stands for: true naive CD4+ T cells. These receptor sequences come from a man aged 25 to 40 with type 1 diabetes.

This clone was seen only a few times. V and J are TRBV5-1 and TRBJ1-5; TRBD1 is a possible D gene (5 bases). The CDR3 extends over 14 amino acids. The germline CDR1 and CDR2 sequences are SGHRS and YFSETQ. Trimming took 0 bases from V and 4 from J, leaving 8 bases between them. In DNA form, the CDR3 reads TGCGCCAGCAGCTTGGGGGGGAAGAATCAGCCCCAGCATTTT. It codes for CASSLGGKNQPQHF.

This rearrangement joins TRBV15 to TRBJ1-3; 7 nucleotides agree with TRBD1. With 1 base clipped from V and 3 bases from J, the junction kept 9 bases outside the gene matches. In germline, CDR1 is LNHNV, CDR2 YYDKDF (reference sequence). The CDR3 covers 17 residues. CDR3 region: CATSRGAGGEGGNTIYF. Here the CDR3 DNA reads TGTGCCACCAGCAGAGGGGCAGGGGGAGAAGGTGGAAACACCATATATTTT.

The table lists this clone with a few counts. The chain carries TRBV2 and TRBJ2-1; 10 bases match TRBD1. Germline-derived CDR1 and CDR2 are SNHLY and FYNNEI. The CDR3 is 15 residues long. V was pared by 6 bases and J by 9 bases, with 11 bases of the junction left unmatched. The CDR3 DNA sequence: TGTGCCAGCAGGCCAGACAGGGGGCGCGAGGGTGAGCAGTTCTTC. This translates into CASRPDRGREGEQFF.

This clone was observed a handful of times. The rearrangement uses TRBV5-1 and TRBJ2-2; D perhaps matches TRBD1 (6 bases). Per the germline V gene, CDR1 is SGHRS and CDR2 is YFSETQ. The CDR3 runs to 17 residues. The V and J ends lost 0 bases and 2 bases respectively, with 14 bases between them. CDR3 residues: CASSLGTAPTNTGELFF. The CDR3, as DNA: TGCGCCAGCAGCTTGGGGACAGCCCCCACTAACACCGGGGAGCTGTTTTTT.

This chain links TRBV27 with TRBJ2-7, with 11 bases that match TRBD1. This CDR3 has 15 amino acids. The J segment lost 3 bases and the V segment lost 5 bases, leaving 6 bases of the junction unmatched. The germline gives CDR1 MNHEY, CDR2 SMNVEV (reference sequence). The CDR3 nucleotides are TGTGCCAGCAGTCCCTCCGGGACAGGGGGCTACGAGCAGTACTTC. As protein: CASSPSGTGGYEQYF.

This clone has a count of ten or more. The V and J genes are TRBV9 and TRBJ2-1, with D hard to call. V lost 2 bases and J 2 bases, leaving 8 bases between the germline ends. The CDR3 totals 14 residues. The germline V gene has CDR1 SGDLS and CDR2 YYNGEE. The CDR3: CASSVMGPYNEQFF. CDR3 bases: TGTGCCAGCAGCGTTATGGGCCCCTACAATGAGCAGTTCTTC. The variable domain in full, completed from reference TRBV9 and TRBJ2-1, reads DSGVTQTPKHLITATGQRVTLRCSPRSGDLSVYWYQQSLDQGLQFLIQYYNGEERAKGNILERFSAQQFPDLHSELNLSSLELGDSALYFCASSVMGPYNEQFFGPGTRLTVL.

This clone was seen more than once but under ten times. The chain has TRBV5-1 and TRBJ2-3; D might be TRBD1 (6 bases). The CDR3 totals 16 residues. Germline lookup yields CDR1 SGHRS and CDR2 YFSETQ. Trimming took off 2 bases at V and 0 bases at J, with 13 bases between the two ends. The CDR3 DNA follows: TGCGCCAGCAGCTTCGCGGACAGCAGAAGCACAGATACGCAGTATTTT. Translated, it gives CASSFADSRSTDTQYF.

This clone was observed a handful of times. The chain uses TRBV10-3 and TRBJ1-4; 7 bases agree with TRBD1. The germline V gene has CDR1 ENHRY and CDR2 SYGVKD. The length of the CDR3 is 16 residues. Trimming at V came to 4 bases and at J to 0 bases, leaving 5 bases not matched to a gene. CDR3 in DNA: TGTGCCATCAGTGCGTCGGGACAGTCAACTAATGAAAAACTGTTTTTT. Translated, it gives CAISASGQSTNEKLFF.

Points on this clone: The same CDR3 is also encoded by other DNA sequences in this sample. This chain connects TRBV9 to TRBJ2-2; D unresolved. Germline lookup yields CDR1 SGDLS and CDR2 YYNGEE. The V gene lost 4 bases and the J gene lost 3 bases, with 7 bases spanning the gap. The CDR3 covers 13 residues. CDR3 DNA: TGTGCCAGCAGCCCCCAGGACACCGGGGAGCTGTTTTTT. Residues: CASSPQDTGELFF.

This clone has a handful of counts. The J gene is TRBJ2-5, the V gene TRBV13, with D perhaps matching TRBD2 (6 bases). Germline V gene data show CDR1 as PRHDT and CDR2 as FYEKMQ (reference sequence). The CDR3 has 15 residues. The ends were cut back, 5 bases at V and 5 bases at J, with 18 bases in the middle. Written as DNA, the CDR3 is TGTGCCAGCAGCCACGGGGGTAAGGGTTTGGAGACCCAGTACTTC. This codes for CASSHGGKGLETQYF.

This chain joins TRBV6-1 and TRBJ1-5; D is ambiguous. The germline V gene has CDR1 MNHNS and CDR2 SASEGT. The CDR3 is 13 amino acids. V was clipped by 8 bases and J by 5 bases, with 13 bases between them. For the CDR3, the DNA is TGTGCCAGCGGGGATCGAAGATATCAGCCCCAGCATTTT. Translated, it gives CASGDRRYQPQHF.

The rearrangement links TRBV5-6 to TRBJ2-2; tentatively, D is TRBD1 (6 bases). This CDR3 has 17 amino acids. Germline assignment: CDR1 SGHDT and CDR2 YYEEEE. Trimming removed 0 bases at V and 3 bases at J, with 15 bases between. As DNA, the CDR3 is TGTGCCAGCAGCTTGGACAGGGTGGAGATTCACACCGGGGAGCTGTTTTTT. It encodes CASSLDRVEIHTGELFF. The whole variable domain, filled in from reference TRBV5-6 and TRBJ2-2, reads DAGVTQSPTHLIKTRGQQVTLRCSPKSGHDTVSWYQQALGQGPQFIFQYYEEEERQRGNFPDRFSGHQFPNYSSELNVNALLLGDSALYLCASSLDRVEIHTGELFFGEGSRLTVL.

The CDR3 coding sequence is TGTGCCAGCAGCTTGGATCAAACTAACTATGGCTACACCTTC. Translated: CASSLDQTNYGYTF. The chain is built from TRBV7-9 and TRBJ1-2; D is undetermined. With 3 bases removed from V and 0 bases from J, the gap between germline ends came to 8 bases. Looked up from germline, CDR1 is SEHNR and CDR2 is FQNEAQ (reference sequence). The CDR3 consists of 14 residues.

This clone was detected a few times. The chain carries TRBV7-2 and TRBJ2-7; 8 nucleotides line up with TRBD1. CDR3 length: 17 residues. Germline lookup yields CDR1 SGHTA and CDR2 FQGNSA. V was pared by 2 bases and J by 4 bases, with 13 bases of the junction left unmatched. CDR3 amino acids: CASSLLGAGGRFYEQYF. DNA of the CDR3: TGTGCCAGCAGCTTATTGGGTGCAGGGGGCCGGTTTTACGAGCAGTACTTC.

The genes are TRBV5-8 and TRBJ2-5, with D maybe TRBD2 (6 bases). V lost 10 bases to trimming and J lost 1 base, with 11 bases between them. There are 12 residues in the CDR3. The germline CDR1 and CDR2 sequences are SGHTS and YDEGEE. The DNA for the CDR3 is TGTGCCTCCCGGAGGGGCCAAGAGACCCAGTACTTC. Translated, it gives CASRRGQETQYF.

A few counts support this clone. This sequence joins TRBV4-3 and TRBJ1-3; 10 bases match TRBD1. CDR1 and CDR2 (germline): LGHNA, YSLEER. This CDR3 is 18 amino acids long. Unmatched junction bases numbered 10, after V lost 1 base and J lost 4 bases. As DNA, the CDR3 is TGCGCCAGCAGCCAAGTTCCGGGACAGGGGTCGTACGGAAACACCATATATTTT. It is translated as CASSQVPGQGSYGNTIYF.

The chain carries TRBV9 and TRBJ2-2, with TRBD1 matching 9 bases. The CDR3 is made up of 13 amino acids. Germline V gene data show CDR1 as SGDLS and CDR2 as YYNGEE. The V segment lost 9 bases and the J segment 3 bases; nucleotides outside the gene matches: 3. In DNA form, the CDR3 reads TGTGCCACCAGACAGGGGGACACCGGGGAGCTGTTTTTT. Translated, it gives CATRQGDTGELFF.

The CDR3 region has the DNA TGTGCCAGCAGTGAAGATTACACAGATACGCAGTATTTT. This gives the protein CASSEDYTDTQYF. The chain couples TRBV2 to TRBJ2-3; no clear D gene. V gave up 1 base and J gave up 2 bases, with 4 bases separating them. The germline V gene has CDR1 SNHLY and CDR2 FYNNEI. This CDR3 region has 13 residues.